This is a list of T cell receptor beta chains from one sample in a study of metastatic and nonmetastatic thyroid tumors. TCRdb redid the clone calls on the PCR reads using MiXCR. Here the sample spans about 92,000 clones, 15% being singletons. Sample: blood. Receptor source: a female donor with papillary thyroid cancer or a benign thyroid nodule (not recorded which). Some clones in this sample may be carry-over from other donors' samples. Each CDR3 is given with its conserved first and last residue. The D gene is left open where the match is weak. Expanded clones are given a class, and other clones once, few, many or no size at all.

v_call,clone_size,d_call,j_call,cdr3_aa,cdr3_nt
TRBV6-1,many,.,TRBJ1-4,CASAQKTNEKLFF,TGTGCCAGCGCACAGAAAACTAATGAAAAACTGTTTTTT
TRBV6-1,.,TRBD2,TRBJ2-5,CASSEGAGATRTQYF,TGTGCCAGCAGTGAAGGAGCGGGGGCTACTAGGACCCAGTACTTC
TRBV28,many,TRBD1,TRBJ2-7,CASRDREYEQYF,TGTGCCAGCCGGGACAGAGAATACGAGCAGTACTTC
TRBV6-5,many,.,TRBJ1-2,CASSYLGGSGLNYGYTF,TGTGCCAGCAGTTACTTGGGGGGGAGCGGTCTTAACTATGGCTACACCTTC
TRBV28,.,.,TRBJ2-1,CASTRSVTEGNEQFF,TGTGCCAGCACCCGTTCTGTGACAGAAGGGAATGAGCAGTTCTTC
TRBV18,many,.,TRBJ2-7,CASSPDSSYEQYF,TGTGCCAGCTCACCCGACAGCTCCTACGAGCAGTACTTC
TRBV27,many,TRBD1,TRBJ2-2,CASSRQGRNTGELFF,TGTGCCAGCAGCCGACAGGGCAGGAACACCGGGGAGCTGTTTTTT
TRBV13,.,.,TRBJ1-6,CASSLGSIYIHF,TGTGCCAGCAGCTTAGGTTCCATCTATATCCACTTT
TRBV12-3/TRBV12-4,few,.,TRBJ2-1,CASNRSDEQFF,TGTGCCAGCAACAGATCGGATGAGCAGTTCTTC
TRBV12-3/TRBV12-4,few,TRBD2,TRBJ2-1,CASSLSKTSGDRGEHFF,TGTGCCAGCAGTTTATCGAAGACTAGCGGGGACCGTGGTGAGCATTTCTTC
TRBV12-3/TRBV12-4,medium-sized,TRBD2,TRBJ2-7,CASSLSGGDLEQYF,TGTGCCAGCAGTTTGAGCGGGGGGGATCTGGAGCAGTACTTC
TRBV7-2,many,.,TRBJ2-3,CASSPFASTDTQYF,TGTGCCAGCAGCCCGTTCGCTAGCACAGATACGCAGTATTTT
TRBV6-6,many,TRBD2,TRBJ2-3,CASSYGGTSGAGDTQYF,TGTGCCAGCAGTTACGGAGGGACTAGCGGGGCGGGGGATACGCAGTATTTT
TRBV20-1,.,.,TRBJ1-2,CSARTDNYGYTF,TGCAGTGCTAGGACGGATAACTATGGCTACACCTTC
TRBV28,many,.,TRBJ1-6,CASQQDTGRNSPLHF,TGTGCCAGTCAGCAGGACACGGGTCGGAATTCACCCCTCCACTTT
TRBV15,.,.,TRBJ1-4,CATVIKIGGGGREKLFF,TGTGCCACCGTCATCAAGATAGGCGGCGGAGGTCGTGAAAAACTGTTTTTT
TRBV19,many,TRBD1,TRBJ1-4,CASSIGGQLNEKLFF,TGTGCCAGTAGTATAGGGGGACAGCTGAATGAAAAACTGTTTTTT
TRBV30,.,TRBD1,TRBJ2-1,CAWSVEGQGTEFF,TGTGCCTGGAGTGTAGAGGGACAGGGGACGGAGTTCTTC
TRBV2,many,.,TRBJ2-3,CASSDRGVADTQYF,TGTGCCAGCAGTGACCGCGGGGTGGCGGATACGCAGTATTTT
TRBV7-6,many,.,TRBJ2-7,CASSPGTSTYEQYF,TGTGCCAGCAGCCCCGGGACCAGTACCTACGAGCAGTACTTC
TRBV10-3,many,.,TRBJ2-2,CAISEGSFDGELFF,TGTGCCATCAGCGAGGGCTCCTTCGACGGGGAGCTGTTTTTT
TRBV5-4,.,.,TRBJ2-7,CASRGRDRPYEQYF,TGTGCCTCCCGGGGGAGGGACAGACCCTACGAGCAGTACTTC
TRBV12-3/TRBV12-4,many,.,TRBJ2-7,CASSQTSYEQYF,TGTGCCAGCAGTCAAACATCCTACGAGCAGTACTTC
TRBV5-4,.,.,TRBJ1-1,CASINSSTCDTEAFF,TGTGCCAGCATCAACTCCTCGACATGTGACACTGAAGCTTTCTTT
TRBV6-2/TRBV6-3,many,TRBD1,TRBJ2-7,CASSYAIRDRVDSGYEQYF,TGTGCCAGCAGTTACGCAATCCGGGACAGGGTTGATTCGGGCTACGAGCAGTACTTC
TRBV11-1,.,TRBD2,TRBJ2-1,CASSLRAGGQRGMRQFF,TGTGCCAGCAGCTTACGCGCGGGGGGGCAACGGGGTATGAGGCAGTTCTTC
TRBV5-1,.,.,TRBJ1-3,CASRYSATGGYNTIYF,TGCGCCAGCCGGTACAGCGCTACAGGCGGTTATAACACCATATATTTT
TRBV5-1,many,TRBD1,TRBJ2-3,CASSLGQGGTDTQYF,TGCGCCAGCAGCCTGGGACAGGGAGGCACAGATACGCAGTATTTT
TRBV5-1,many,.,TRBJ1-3,CASSLEVTGNTIYF,TGCGCCAGCAGCTTGGAAGTAACTGGAAACACCATATATTTT
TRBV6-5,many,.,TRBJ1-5,CASSQLSNNQPQHF,TGTGCCAGCAGTCAGTTGAGTAACAATCAGCCCCAGCATTTT
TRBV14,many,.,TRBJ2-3,CASSQGGEQYF,TGTGCCAGCAGCCAGGGTGGGGAGCAGTATTTT
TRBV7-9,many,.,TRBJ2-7,CASSLDPSYEQYF,TGTGCCAGCAGCTTGGACCCCTCCTACGAGCAGTACTTC
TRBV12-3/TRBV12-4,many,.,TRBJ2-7,CASSLGGYSYEQYF,TGTGCCAGCAGTTTGGGGGGCTACTCCTACGAGCAGTACTTC
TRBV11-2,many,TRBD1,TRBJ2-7,CASSSLRGQGYEQYF,TGTGCCAGCAGCTCCCTTAGGGGACAGGGTTACGAGCAGTACTTC
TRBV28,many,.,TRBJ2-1,CASSLLGRGPNEQFF,TGTGCCAGCAGTTTATTGGGGCGGGGACCCAATGAGCAGTTCTTC
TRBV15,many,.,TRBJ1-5,CATSRDRGQPQHF,TGTGCCACCAGCAGAGATCGGGGTCAGCCCCAGCATTTT
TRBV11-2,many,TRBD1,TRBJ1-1,CASSPGQGNTEAFF,TGTGCCAGCAGCCCTGGACAGGGTAACACTGAAGCTTTCTTT
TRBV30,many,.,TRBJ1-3,CAWSVWGSRSGNTIYF,TGTGCCTGGAGTGTTTGGGGGTCCCGCTCTGGAAACACCATATATTTT
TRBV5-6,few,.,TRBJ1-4,CASSAASTNEKLFF,TGTGCCAGCAGCGCAGCCTCAACTAATGAAAAACTGTTTTTT
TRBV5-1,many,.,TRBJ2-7,CASSTDGYEQYF,TGCGCCAGCAGCACGGACGGATACGAGCAGTACTTC
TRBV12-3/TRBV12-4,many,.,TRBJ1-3,CASSSLTESSGNTIYF,TGTGCCAGCAGTTCCCTGACCGAGAGCTCTGGAAACACCATATATTTT
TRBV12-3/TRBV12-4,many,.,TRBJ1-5,CASSPNRGGIDQPQHF,TGTGCCAGCAGCCCAAATCGAGGGGGGATTGATCAGCCCCAGCATTTT
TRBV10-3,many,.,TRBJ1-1,CAISDQGMNTEAFF,TGTGCCATCAGTGATCAGGGGATGAACACTGAAGCTTTCTTT
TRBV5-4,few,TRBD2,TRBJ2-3,CASSTITSGGDTQYF,TGTGCCAGCAGCACAATTACTAGCGGGGGAGATACGCAGTATTTT
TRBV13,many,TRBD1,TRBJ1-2,CASSFPPGTGNYGYTF,TGTGCCAGCAGCTTCCCCCCAGGGACAGGCAACTATGGCTACACCTTC
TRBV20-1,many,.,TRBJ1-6,CSARPGQSSYNSPLHF,TGCAGTGCTAGACCCGGACAGAGCTCCTATAATTCACCCCTCCACTTT
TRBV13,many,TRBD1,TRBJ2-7,CASSLVGQGVHEQYF,TGTGCCAGCAGCTTAGTGGGACAGGGAGTCCACGAGCAGTACTTC
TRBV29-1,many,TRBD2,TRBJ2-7,CSAVPYSGDSYEQYF,TGCAGCGCCGTGCCATATAGCGGGGACTCCTACGAGCAGTACTTC
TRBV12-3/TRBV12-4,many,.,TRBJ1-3,CASSLINRDHTIYF,TGTGCCAGCAGTTTAATCAACAGGGATCACACCATATATTTT
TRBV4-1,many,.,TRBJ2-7,CASSFRTGRGSYEQYF,TGCGCCAGCAGCTTCCGGACCGGGCGGGGCTCCTACGAGCAGTACTTC
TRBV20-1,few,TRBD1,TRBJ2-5,CSAQDRGGETQYF,TGCAGTGCCCAGGACAGGGGGGGGGAGACCCAGTACTTC
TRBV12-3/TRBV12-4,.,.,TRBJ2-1,CASSLVPYEQFF,TGTGCCAGCAGTTTAGTCCCCTATGAGCAGTTCTTC
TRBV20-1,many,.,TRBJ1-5,CSAREGGAVANQPQHF,TGCAGTGCTAGAGAGGGAGGGGCCGTAGCAAATCAGCCCCAGCATTTT